What follows describes a single TCR beta chain. Its antigen is not known. Germline lookup yields CDR1 SEHNR and CDR2 FQNEAQ (reference sequence). V lost 5 bases and J lost 1, with 11 bases in between. The CDR3 has 14 residues. This sample is part of a study of T-cell memory formation after mild COVID-19. Study overall: Largely, the TCR clusters proved donor specific. Regarding the study as a whole: The main location of contracting CD4+ clones was CM and EM, and that of contracting CD8+ clones was EMRA.

It was 5'RACE with constant-segment primers that produced the TCR alpha and TCR beta cDNA libraries, which carried sample barcodes and UMIs. In TCRdb, the 5' RACE reads were re-called with MiXCR into one record per CDR3 protein. The table records approximately 300,000 distinct CDR3 sequences, roughly 15% of them present only once. The sequencing sample was made of PBMCs or a T cell subset sorted from them (not recorded which). The source is a man in his late teens or twenties who had mild COVID-19 (a few samples of this study predate the infection). Cell type and time point are not known. The chain carries TRBV7-9 and TRBJ1-1; D is possibly TRBD1 (6 bases). The CDR3 coding sequence is TGTGCCAGCAGCCAGGGGTGGGGGAACACTGAAGCTTTCTTT. Amino acids: CASSQGWGNTEAFF.